Shown below are 20 T cell receptor beta chains from a single sample sequenced in a study of T cell repertoires in cytomegalovirus infection. TCRdb recomputed calls from the reads with MiXCR, one row per CDR3 protein. The data hold roughly 180,000 distinct CDR3 sequences, with 17% observed a single time. The sequencing sample was made of CD8+ T cells from PBMCs. These receptors originate from a human donor in good health (CMV status not recorded). Some clones in this sample may be carry-over from other donors' samples.

This rearrangement joins TRBV15 to TRBJ2-7; no clear D. This CDR3 is 14 amino acids long. Germline V lookup: CDR1 LNHNV, CDR2 YYDKDF (reference sequence). The V gene lost 6 bases and the J gene lost 0 bases, with 12 bases spanning the gap. The CDR3 DNA sequence: TGTGCCACCAGTGGGGATCTCAGCTCCTACGAGCAGTACTTC. This sequence encodes CATSGDLSSYEQYF.

V gene TRBV6-2 or TRBV6-3 combines with J gene TRBJ1-2; 7 nucleotides agree with TRBD1. Germline V gives CDR1 MNHEY, CDR2 SVGEGT. The CDR3 has 13 amino acids. V was clipped by 7 bases and J by 5 bases; unmatched bases: 7. In nucleotides, the CDR3 is TGTGCCAGCACCCCGGACAGGCTGTATGGCTACACCTTC. This codes for CASTPDRLYGYTF.

V is TRBV12-3 or TRBV12-4 and J is TRBJ1-1; no clear D gene. The CDR3 consists of 13 residues. The V gene lost 8 bases and the J gene lost 3 bases, with 13 bases spanning the gap. The CDR3 region has the DNA TGTGCCAGCCGCCTCGGGAGCTACACTGAAGCTTTCTTT. Translated, it gives CASRLGSYTEAFF.

This clonotype was counted a few times. This rearrangement joins TRBV14 to TRBJ2-4; D possibly corresponds to TRBD2 (6 bases). Trimming cost V 1 base and J 3 bases, with 10 bases left between them. Germline loops: CDR1 SGHDN, CDR2 FVKESK. CDR3 length equals 15 residues. The CDR3 DNA is TGTGCCAGCAGCCAAGTACCGGGGGTCAAAAACATTCAGTACTTC. Protein: CASSQVPGVKNIQYF.

The V and J genes are TRBV28 and TRBJ2-7; TRBD1 aligns across 10 bases. Germline values: CDR1 MDHEN, CDR2 SYDVKM. After removal of 4 bases from V and 5 bases from J, the junction contained 11 bases not matched to a gene. The CDR3 is made up of 16 amino acids. The CDR3 loop reads CASSYPIRDRGHEQYF. The CDR3, as DNA: TGTGCCAGCAGTTATCCAATCCGGGACAGGGGCCACGAGCAGTACTTC.

This chain links TRBV25-1 with TRBJ2-7; D possibly corresponds to TRBD1 (6 bases). Germline CDR1 reads MGHDK; CDR2 reads SYGVNS. V lost 6 bases to trimming and J lost 6 bases, with 18 bases between them. The CDR3 consists of 14 residues. CDR3 protein: CASRRGRGPSEQYF. In DNA form, the CDR3 reads TGTGCCAGCAGAAGGGGCAGGGGCCCTAGCGAGCAGTACTTC.

V and J are TRBV10-2 and TRBJ2-1; D possibly corresponds to TRBD2 (7 bases). The CDR3 is made up of 14 amino acids. Germline V gene sequence: CDR1 WSHSY, CDR2 SAAADI. V lost 7 bases to trimming and J lost 8 bases, with 18 bases between them. CDR3 loop: CASIGRGLSDEQFF. CDR3 nucleotide sequence: TGCGCCAGCATAGGGCGGGGGCTGAGCGATGAGCAGTTCTTC.

The gene calls are TRBV2 and TRBJ1-5; D is unclear. The V gene lost 2 bases and the J gene lost 5 bases, with 13 bases spanning the gap. CDR1 SNHLY and CDR2 FYNNEI come from the germline V gene. This CDR3 has 15 residues. CDR3 DNA sequence: TGTGCCAGCAGTGAATCAGGTTTTCGTGATCAGCCCCAGCATTTT. Translated, it gives CASSESGFRDQPQHF.

The chain links TRBV7-2 to TRBJ2-3, with 8 bases fitting TRBD1. The V and J ends lost 3 bases and 0 bases, in that order; junction bases with no gene match: 2. Germline assignment: CDR1 SGHTA and CDR2 FQGNSA. The CDR3 is made up of 15 amino acids. The CDR3 nucleotides are TGTGCCAGCAGCTTCCGGACAGGGAGCACAGATACGCAGTATTTT. Protein sequence: CASSFRTGSTDTQYF.

The genes are TRBV6-2 or TRBV6-3 and TRBJ2-7, with 7 bases matching TRBD2. The length of the CDR3 is 14 residues. Trimming took 4 bases from V and 2 from J; bases not matched to a gene: 5. In germline, CDR1 is MNHEY, CDR2 SVGEGT. The CDR3 DNA sequence: TGTGCCAGCAGTTGGGCGGGGGATCCCTACGAGCAGTACTTC. Protein sequence: CASSWAGDPYEQYF.

CDR3 DNA sequence: TGTGCCAGCAGTTACATCCGCTATGGATTCACAGGGACCGATTTTGGCGGGGAGCTGTTTTTT. Protein product: CASSYIRYGFTGTDFGGELFF. The rearrangement links TRBV6-2 or TRBV6-3 to TRBJ2-2, with D maybe TRBD1 (6 bases). This CDR3 region has 21 residues. Germline V gives CDR1 MNHEY, CDR2 SVGEGT. V dropped 2 bases and J dropped 7 bases, with 32 bases sitting between them.

The chain employs TRBV7-9 and TRBJ2-1; no firm D call. In germline, CDR1 is SEHNR, CDR2 FQNEAQ (reference sequence). This CDR3 comprises 11 residues. The CDR3 is CAAGPSNEQFF. The CDR3 region has the DNA TGTGCAGCCGGCCCTTCCAATGAGCAGTTCTTC.

Ten or more counts support this clonotype. The chain employs TRBV4-3 and TRBJ2-1; TRBD1 agrees at 7 bases. V shed 4 bases and J 9 bases; nucleotides not matched to a gene: 12. The CDR3 extends over 15 amino acids. Per germline, CDR1 LGHNA and CDR2 YSLEER. In DNA form, the CDR3 reads TGCGCCAGCAGCCGAGGGCAGGGGGTCCGAGGTGAGCAGTTCTTC. This codes for CASSRGQGVRGEQFF.

The V call is TRBV7-2, the J call TRBJ2-7; 7 bases agree with TRBD1. The CDR3 covers 15 residues. V shed 4 bases and J 0 bases; nucleotides not matched to a gene: 6. Per the germline V gene, CDR1 is SGHTA and CDR2 is FQGNSA. The CDR3 sequence: CASSSSGGRSYEQYF. The CDR3, as DNA: TGTGCCAGCAGCTCTTCAGGGGGTCGCTCCTACGAGCAGTACTTC.

There are many counts of this clonotype. The chain has TRBV7-2 and TRBJ2-7; D might be TRBD1 or TRBD2, each matching 5 bases. The CDR3 sequence is 14 residues long. Trimming removed 5 bases from V and 0 bases from J, with 11 bases in between. Per the germline V gene, CDR1 is SGHTA and CDR2 is FQGNSA. This CDR3 reads CASSAWGNSYEQYF. The CDR3 DNA reads TGTGCCAGCAGCGCGTGGGGGAACTCCTACGAGCAGTACTTC.

This CDR3 reads CAILEEDRDYGYTF. CDR3 in DNA: TGTGCCATCCTCGAAGAGGACAGGGACTATGGCTACACCTTC. This chain joins TRBV10-3 and TRBJ1-2; TRBD1 matches 8 bases. There are 14 residues in the CDR3. V lost 8 bases and J lost 3; bases outside the gene matches: 8. CDR1 and CDR2 from the germline V gene are ENHRY and SYGVKD.

This clonotype was seen more than once but under ten times. The chain joins TRBV5-6 to TRBJ1-1; TRBD1 agrees at 8 bases. The ends lost 4 bases at V and 1 base at J; junction bases unmatched: 6. There are 15 residues in the CDR3. Germline CDR1 reads SGHDT; CDR2 reads YYEEEE. CDR3 in DNA: TGTGCCAGCAGCGGAACAGACAGGGGGAACACTGAAGCTTTCTTT. This translates into CASSGTDRGNTEAFF.

This sequence joins TRBV12-3 or TRBV12-4 and TRBJ2-7, with TRBD1 identical over 9 bases. The CDR3 length is 15 residues. Unmatched junction bases numbered 7, after V lost 4 bases and J lost 3 bases. The CDR3 DNA is TGTGCCAGCAGTTATAGGGGACAGGGTGACTACGAGCAGTACTTC. It translates to CASSYRGQGDYEQYF.

The V gene is TRBV9, the J gene TRBJ1-2; D unresolved. Trimming stripped 1 base from V and 5 bases from J, with 6 bases between. The length of the CDR3 is 12 residues. The germline CDR1 and CDR2 sequences are SGDLS and YYNGEE. CDR3 nucleotides: TGTGCCAGCAGCGTATCAAGATATGGCTACACCTTC. It encodes CASSVSRYGYTF. The whole variable domain, filled in from reference TRBV9 and TRBJ1-2, reads DSGVTQTPKHLITATGQRVTLRCSPRSGDLSVYWYQQSLDQGLQFLIQYYNGEERAKGNILERFSAQQFPDLHSELNLSSLELGDSALYFCASSVSRYGYTFGSGTRLTVV.

This clonotype was recorded many times. The chain employs TRBV20-1 and TRBJ1-4; D gene ambiguous. CDR1 and CDR2 (germline): DFQATT, SNEGSKA (reference sequence). The CDR3 loop spans 13 amino acids. The V end lost 0 bases, the J end lost 8 bases, and 10 bases lay between the germline ends. The CDR3 DNA follows: TGCAGTGCTAGAGATGGGTTAGACGAAAAACTGTTTTTT. The encoded protein is CSARDGLDEKLFF.